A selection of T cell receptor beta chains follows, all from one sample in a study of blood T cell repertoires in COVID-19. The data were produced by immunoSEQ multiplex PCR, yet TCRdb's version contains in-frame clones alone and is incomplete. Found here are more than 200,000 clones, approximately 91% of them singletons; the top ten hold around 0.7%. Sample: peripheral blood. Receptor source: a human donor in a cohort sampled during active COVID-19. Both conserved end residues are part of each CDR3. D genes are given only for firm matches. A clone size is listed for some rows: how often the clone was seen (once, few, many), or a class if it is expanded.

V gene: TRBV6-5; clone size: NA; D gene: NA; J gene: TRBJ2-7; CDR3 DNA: TGTGCCAGCAGTTACCTGGCAGGAGGCTCCTACGAGCAGTACTTC; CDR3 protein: CASSYLAGGSYEQYF
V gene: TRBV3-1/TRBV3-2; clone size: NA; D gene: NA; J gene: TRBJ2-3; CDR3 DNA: TGTGCCAGCAGCCAAGATGGGCGGGGAAGCACAGATACGCAGTATTTT; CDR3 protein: CASSQDGRGSTDTQYF
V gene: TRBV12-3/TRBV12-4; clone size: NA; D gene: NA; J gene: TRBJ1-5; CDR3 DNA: TGTGCCAGCAGTTTCCGGGGGAATCAGCCCCAGCATTTT; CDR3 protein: CASSFRGNQPQHF
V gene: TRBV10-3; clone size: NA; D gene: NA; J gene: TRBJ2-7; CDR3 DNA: TGTGCCATCAGTGAGGGCGGGGAGCAGTACTTC; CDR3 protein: CAISEGGEQYF
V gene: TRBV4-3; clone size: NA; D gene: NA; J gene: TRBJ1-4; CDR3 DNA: TGCGCCAGCAGTCCTCCTTCGGTCACCCGGGGAGAAAAACTGTTTTTT; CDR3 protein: CASSPPSVTRGEKLFF
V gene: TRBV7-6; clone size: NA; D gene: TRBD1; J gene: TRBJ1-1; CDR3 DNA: TGTGCCAGCAGCTTAGCCCCCGACAGGGGGATTGAAGCTTTCTTT; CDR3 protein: CASSLAPDRGIEAFF
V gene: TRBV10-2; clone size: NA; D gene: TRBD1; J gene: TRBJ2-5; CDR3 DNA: TGCGCCAGCACACAGGGGGCGGCAGGGACCCAGTACTTC; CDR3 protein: CASTQGAAGTQYF
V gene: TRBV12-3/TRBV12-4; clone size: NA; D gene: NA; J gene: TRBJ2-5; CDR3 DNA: TGTGCCACCGGGAGAGGGGCTCAAGAGACCCAGTACTTC; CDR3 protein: CATGRGAQETQYF
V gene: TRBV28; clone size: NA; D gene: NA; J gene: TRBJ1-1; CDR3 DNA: TGTGCCAGCAGATTAAGTGACTCGGCTGAAGCTTTCTTT; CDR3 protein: CASRLSDSAEAFF
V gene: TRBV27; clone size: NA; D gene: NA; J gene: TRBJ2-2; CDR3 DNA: TGTGCCAGCAGGGTATCAGGGTACACCGGGGAGCTGTTTTTT; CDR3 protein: CASRVSGYTGELFF
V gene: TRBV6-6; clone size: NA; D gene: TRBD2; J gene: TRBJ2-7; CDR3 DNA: TGTGCCAGCACCGAGCGGGAGGGCCTCTACGAGCAGTACTTC; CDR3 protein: CASTEREGLYEQYF
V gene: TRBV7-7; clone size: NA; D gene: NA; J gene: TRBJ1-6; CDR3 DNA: TGTGCCAGCAGCTTTAGGAGGGATTCACCCCTCCACTTT; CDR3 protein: CASSFRRDSPLHF
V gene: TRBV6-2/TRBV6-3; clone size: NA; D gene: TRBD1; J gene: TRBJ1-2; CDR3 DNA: TGTGCCAGCAGTTACGAGACAGGGGGCGCTTGGAACTATGGCTACACCTTC; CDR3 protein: CASSYETGGAWNYGYTF
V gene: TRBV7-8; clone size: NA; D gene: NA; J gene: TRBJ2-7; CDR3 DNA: TGTGCCAGCAGCTTATCTAACCTTGGGCTTTCCCTCGAGCAGTACTTC; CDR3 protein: CASSLSNLGLSLEQYF
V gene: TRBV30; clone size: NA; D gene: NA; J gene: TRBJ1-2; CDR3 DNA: TGTGCCTGGAGTGCGAAGACCCCATCCCTTGACGGGCGGGACGGCTACACCTTC; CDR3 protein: CAWSAKTPSLDGRDGYTF
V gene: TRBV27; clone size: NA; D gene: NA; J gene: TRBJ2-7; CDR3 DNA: TGTGCCAGCAGTTTGGGGAGAAACTCCTACGAGCAGTACTTC; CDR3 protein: CASSLGRNSYEQYF
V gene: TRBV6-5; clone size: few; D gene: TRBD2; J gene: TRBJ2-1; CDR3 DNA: TGTGCCAGCAGTTATCTAGCGGACAATGAGCAGTTCTTC; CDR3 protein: CASSYLADNEQFF
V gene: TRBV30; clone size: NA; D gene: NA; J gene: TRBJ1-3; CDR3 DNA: TGTGCCTGGAGTGTCGGCGGGTTTTCGAGATATTTT; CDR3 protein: CAWSVGGFSRYF
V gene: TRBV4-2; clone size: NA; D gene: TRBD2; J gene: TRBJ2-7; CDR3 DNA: TGTGCCAGCAGCCAAGGCGACGGACTAGCGGGAGCGGACGAGCAGTACTTC; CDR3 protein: CASSQGDGLAGADEQYF
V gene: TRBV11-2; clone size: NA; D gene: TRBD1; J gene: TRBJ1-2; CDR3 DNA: TGTGCCAGCAGCGGGACAGCCATCCCCTTCTATGGCTACACCTTC; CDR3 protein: CASSGTAIPFYGYTF
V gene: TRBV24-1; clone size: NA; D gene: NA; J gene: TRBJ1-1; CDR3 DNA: TGTGCCACCAGTGCCCCGACAGGTGAAGCTTTCTTT; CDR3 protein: CATSAPTGEAFF
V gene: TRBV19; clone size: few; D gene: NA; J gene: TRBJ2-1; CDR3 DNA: TGTGCCAGTAGCCTCCGGGACAAGACGGGAAGGCAGTTCTTC; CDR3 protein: CASSLRDKTGRQFF
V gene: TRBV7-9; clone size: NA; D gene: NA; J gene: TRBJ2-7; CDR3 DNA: TGTGCCAGCAGCCCCATGATCAGGCCTACCTACGAGCAGTACTTC; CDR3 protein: CASSPMIRPTYEQYF
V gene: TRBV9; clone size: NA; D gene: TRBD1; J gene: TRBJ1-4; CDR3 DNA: TGTGCCAGCAGCTCGCGGACAGGGGATGGCGAAAAACTGTTTTTT; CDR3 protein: CASSSRTGDGEKLFF
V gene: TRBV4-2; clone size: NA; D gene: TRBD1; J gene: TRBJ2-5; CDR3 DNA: TGTGCCAGCAGCCAAGATCTCGTTGGGGACAGGGGCCAAGAGACCCAGTACTTC; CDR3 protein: CASSQDLVGDRGQETQYF
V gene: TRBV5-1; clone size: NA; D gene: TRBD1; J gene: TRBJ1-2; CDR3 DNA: TGCGCCAGCCTGGGACAGGGGGCCGTTGGCTACACCTTC; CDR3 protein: CASLGQGAVGYTF
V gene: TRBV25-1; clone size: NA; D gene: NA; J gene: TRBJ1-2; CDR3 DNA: TGTGCCAGCAGTGAGGCCGCCCTCACAACATACACCTTC; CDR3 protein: CASSEAALTTYTF
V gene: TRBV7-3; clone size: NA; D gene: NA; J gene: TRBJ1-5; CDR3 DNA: TGTGCCAGCAGCCCAAAGGGGGGGATCCAGCCCCAGCATTTT; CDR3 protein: CASSPKGGIQPQHF
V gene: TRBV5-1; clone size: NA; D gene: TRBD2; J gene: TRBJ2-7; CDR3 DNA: TGCGCCAGCAGCTTGACGGCTAGCGGGAGTGACGAGCAGTACTTC; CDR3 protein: CASSLTASGSDEQYF
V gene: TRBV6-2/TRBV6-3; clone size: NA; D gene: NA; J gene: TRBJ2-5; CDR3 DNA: TGTGCCAGCAGTTACGTCCGGGGCCAAGAGACCCAGTACTTC; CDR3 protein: CASSYVRGQETQYF
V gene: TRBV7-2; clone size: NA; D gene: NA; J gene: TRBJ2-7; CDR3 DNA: TGTGCCAGCAGCTTAGTAGCAGGGTCCTACGAGCAGTACTTC; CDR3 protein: CASSLVAGSYEQYF
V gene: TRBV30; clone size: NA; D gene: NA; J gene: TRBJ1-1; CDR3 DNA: TGTGCCTCGGGACCTCACACGAACACTGAAGCTTTCTTT; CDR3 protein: CASGPHTNTEAFF
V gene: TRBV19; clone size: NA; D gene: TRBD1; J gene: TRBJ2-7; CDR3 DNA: TGTGCCAGTAGGGGACAGGGGGTTTCCGAGCAGTACTTC; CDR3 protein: CASRGQGVSEQYF
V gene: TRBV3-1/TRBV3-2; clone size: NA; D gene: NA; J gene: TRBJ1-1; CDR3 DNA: TGTGCCAGCAGCCAAGTGGGACAAGGGGTTACTGAAGCTTTCTTT; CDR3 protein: CASSQVGQGVTEAFF
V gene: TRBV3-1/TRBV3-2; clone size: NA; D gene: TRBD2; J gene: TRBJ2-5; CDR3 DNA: TGTGCCAGCAGCCCGAGATTTGGAGCGGGAGGGCCCTCGGGAAAGGAGACCCAGTACTTC; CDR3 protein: CASSPRFGAGGPSGKETQYF
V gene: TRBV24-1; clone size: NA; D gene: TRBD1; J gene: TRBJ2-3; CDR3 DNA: TGTGCCACCAGTGATTTGGCTGACAGGGCTAGCACAGATACGCAGTATTTT; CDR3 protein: CATSDLADRASTDTQYF
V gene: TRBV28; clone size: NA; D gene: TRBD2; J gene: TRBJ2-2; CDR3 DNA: TGTGCCAGCAGGGGACTAGCGGGCTACGCGAACACCGGGGAGCTGTTTTTT; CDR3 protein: CASRGLAGYANTGELFF
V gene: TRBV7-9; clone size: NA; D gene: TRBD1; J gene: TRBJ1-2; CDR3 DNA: TGTGCCAGCAGCTTAGAGGGCAGGGGGCCGGATGGCTACACCTTC; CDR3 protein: CASSLEGRGPDGYTF
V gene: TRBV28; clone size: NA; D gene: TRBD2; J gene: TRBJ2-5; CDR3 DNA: TGTGCCAGCAGACCGCCTAGCGGGAGTTTGGAGACCCAGTACTTC; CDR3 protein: CASRPPSGSLETQYF
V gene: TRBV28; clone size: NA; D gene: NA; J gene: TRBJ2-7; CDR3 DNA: TGTGCCAGCAGTCCCCCGCAGGGCGGGGTATACGAGCAGTACTTC; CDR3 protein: CASSPPQGGVYEQYF
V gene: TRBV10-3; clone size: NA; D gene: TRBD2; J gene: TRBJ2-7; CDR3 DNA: TGTGCCACGGTAGGACTAGCGGGGACCTACGAGCAGTACTTC; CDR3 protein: CATVGLAGTYEQYF
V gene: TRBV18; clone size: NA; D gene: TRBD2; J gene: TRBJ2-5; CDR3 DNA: TGTGCCAGCTCACCGAACAGCGGGGGGGACCAAGAGACCCAGTACTTC; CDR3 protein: CASSPNSGGDQETQYF
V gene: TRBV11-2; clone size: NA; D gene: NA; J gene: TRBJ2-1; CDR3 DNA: TGTGCCAGCAGCTTTGGACCAACTAGCTCCTACAATGAGCAGTTCTTC; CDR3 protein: CASSFGPTSSYNEQFF
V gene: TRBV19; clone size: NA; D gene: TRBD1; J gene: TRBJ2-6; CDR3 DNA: TGTGCCAGTAGTGCCCCTGGACAGGGAAACTCTGGGGCCAACGTCCTGACTTTC; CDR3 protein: CASSAPGQGNSGANVLTF
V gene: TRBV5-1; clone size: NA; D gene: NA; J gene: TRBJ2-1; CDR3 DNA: TGCGCCAGCAGCTTGGGAGCCCTAAGCTCCTACAATGAGCAGTTCTTC; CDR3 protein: CASSLGALSSYNEQFF
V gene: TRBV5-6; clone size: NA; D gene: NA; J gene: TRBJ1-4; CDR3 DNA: TGTGCCAGCAGCTTGGGGTCGGGGTGGGATGAAAAACTGTTTTTT; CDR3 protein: CASSLGSGWDEKLFF
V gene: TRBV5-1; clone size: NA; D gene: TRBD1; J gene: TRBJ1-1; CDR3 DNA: TGCGCCAGCAGCGATCCACAAGCTGGGACAGTGAACACTGAAGCTTTCTTT; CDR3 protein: CASSDPQAGTVNTEAFF
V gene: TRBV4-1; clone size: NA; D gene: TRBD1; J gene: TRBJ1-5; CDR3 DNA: TGCGCCAGCAGCCAAGTATTCAGGGGGCCTCAGCCCCAGCATTTT; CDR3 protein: CASSQVFRGPQPQHF
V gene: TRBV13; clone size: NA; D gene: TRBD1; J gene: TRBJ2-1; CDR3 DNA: TGTGCCAGCCTCGGGCTCGGAACAGGGGAATACAATGAGCAGTTCTTC; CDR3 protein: CASLGLGTGEYNEQFF
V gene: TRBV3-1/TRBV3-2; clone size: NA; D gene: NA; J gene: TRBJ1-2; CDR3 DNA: TGTGCCAGCAGCCCCATAAGGGGACTAGGGGGCTACACCTTC; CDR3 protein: CASSPIRGLGGYTF
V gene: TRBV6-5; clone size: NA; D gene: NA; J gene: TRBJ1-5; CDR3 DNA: TGTGCCAGCATAAGATCGGGTATTTGGCCCCAGCATTTT; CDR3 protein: CASIRSGIWPQHF